This TCR beta chain was sequenced during a study of regulatory T cells in long-lasting Graves disease. Study findings and constraints: The study found TRBV28, TRBJ1-2 and TRBJ2-5 favored in persistent disease.

CDR3 length equals 16 residues. The V gene end was trimmed by 5 bases and the J gene end by 4 bases; junction bases not matched to a gene: 11. Germline CDR1 MDHEN, CDR2 SYDVKM. Documented time point: newly diagnosed GD, antithyroid drugs for less than 3 months. Extracted PBMC RNA gave rise to the TCR library. This clonotype turned up a few times. Its antigen is not known. Arm-PCR of CDR3 regions with iRepertoire HTBI primers generated TCR beta libraries. TCRdb reanalysed the multiplex PCR reads using MiXCR and keeps one entry per CDR3 protein. This table holds hundreds of thousands of distinct CDR3 sequences, 15% to 20% found once.

The sequence was obtained from a female donor with Graves disease. This chain connects TRBV28 to TRBJ2-1; 7 bases fit TRBD1. The sequencing here drew on peripheral blood mononuclear cells (PBMCs), taken at new diagnosis, from a patient treated with antithyroid drugs. The DNA for the CDR3 is TGTGCCAGCAGTGGGACCGGGACAGTCCCTTACAATGAGCAGTTCTTC. As protein: CASSGTGTVPYNEQFF. Full variable domain (missing parts from reference TRBV28 and TRBJ2-1): DVKVTQSSRYLVKRTGEKVFLECVQDMDHENMFWYRQDPGLGLRLIYFSYDVKMKEKGDIPEGYSVSREKKERFSLILESASTNQTSMYLCASSGTGTVPYNEQFFGPGTRLTVL.